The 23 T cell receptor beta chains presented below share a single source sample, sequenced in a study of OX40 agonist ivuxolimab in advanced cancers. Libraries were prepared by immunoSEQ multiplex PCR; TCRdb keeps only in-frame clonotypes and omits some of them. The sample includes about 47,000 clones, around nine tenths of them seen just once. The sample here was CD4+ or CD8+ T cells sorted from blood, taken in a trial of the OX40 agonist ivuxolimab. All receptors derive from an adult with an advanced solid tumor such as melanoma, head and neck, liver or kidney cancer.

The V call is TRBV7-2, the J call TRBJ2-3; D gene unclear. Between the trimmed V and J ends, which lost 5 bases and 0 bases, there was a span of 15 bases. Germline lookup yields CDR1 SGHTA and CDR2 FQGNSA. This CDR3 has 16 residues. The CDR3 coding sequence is TGTGCCAGCAGCCTCCGGACCCGAGCTAGCACAGATACGCAGTATTTT. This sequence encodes CASSLRTRASTDTQYF.

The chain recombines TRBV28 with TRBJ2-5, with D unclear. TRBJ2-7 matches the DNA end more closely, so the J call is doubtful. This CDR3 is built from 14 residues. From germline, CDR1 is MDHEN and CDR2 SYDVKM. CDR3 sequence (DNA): TGTGCCAGCAGTTTATTTCAGGAAAGCTACGAGCAGTACTTC. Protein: CASSLFQESYEQYF.

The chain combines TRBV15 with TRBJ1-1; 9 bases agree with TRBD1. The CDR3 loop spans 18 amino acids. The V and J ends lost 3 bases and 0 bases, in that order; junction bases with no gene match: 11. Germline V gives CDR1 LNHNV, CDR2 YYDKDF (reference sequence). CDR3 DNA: TGTGCCACCAGCAGGAATAGGACAGGGGCGGTTCTGAACACTGAAGCTTTCTTT. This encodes CATSRNRTGAVLNTEAFF.

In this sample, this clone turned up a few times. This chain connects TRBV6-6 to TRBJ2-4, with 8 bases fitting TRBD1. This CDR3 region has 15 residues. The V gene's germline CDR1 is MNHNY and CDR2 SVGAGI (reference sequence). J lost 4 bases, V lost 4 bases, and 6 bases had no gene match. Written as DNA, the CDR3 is TGTGCCAGCAGTTCTCCAGGGGGCGCGAAAAACATTCAGTACTTC. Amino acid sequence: CASSSPGGAKNIQYF.

CDR3 DNA sequence: TGCGCCAGCAGCCCGGGGACAGGGGATAGCAATCAGCCCCAGCATTTT. Translated, it gives CASSPGTGDSNQPQHF. V is TRBV5-1 and J is TRBJ1-5; the match to TRBD1 covers 10 bases. With 4 bases clipped from V and 0 bases from J, the junction kept 4 bases outside the gene matches. Germline V lookup: CDR1 SGHRS, CDR2 YFSETQ. This CDR3 is 16 amino acids long.

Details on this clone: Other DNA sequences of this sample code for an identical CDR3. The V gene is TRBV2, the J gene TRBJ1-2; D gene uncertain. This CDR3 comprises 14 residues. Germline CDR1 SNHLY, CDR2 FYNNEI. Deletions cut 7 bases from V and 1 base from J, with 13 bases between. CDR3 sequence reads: CASTREVGNYGYTF. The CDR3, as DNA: TGTGCCAGCACCCGGGAGGTCGGTAACTATGGCTACACCTTC.

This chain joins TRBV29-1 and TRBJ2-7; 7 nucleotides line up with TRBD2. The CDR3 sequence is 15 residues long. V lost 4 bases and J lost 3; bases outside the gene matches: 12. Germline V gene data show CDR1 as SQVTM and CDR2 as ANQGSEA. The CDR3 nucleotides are TGCAGCGTTGCAGACCCGGGACTAAGCTACTACGAGCAGTACTTC. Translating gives CSVADPGLSYYEQYF.

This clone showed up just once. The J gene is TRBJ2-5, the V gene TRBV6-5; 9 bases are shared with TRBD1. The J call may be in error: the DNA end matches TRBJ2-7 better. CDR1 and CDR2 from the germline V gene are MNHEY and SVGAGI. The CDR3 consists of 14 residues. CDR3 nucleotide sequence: TGTGCCAGCAGTTCGGGGGACAGGGTGTACGAGCAGTACTTC. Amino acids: CASSSGDRVYEQYF.

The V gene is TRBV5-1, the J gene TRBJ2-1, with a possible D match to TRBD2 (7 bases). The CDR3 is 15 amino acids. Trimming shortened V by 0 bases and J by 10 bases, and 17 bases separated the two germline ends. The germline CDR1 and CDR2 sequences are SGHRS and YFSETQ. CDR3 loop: CASSLDGGGGSEQFF. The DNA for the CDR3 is TGCGCCAGCAGCTTGGACGGCGGGGGCGGGTCGGAGCAGTTCTTC.

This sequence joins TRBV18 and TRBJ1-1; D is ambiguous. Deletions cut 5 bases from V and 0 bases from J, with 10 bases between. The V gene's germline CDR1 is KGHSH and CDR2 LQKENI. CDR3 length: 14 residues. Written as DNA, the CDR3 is TGTGCCAGCTCATGGCTGGGGATGAACACTGAAGCTTTCTTT. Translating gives CASSWLGMNTEAFF.

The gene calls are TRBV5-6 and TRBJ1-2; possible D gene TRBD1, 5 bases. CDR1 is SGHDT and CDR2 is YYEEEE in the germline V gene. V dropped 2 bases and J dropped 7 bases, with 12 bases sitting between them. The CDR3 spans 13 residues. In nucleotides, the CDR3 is TGTGCCAGCAGCTTTCTCGGGGCGGGTGGCTACACCTTC. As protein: CASSFLGAGGYTF.

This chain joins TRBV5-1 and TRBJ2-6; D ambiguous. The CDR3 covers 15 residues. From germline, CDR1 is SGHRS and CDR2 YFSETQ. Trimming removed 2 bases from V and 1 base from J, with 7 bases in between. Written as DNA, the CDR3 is TGCGCCAGCAGCTTCGGTCATTCTGGGGCCAACGTCCTGACTTTC. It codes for CASSFGHSGANVLTF.

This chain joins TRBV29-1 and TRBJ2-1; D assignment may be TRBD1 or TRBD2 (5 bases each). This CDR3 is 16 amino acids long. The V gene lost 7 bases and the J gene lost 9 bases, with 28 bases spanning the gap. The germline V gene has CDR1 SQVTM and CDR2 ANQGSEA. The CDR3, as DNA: TGCAGCGCCTGGAGAAGGGGACGCACTCCCGCGGGTGAGCAGTTCTTC. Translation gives CSAWRRGRTPAGEQFF.

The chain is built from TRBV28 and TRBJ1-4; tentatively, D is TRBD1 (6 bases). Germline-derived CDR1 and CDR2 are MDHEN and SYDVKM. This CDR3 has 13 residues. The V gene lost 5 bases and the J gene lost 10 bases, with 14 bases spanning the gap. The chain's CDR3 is CASSDRSRGKLFF. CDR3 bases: TGTGCCAGCAGTGACCGGTCCAGGGGAAAACTGTTTTTT. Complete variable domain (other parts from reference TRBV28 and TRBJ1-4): DVKVTQSSRYLVKRTGEKVFLECVQDMDHENMFWYRQDPGLGLRLIYFSYDVKMKEKGDIPEGYSVSREKKERFSLILESASTNQTSMYLCASSDRSRGKLFFGSGTQLSVL.

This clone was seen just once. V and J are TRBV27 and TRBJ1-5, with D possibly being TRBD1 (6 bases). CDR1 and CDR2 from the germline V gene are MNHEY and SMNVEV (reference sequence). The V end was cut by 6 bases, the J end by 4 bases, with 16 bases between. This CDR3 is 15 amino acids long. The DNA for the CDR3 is TGTGCCAGCAGGTCGGCGGGGGCAAAAAATCAGCCCCAGCATTTT. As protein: CASRSAGAKNQPQHF.

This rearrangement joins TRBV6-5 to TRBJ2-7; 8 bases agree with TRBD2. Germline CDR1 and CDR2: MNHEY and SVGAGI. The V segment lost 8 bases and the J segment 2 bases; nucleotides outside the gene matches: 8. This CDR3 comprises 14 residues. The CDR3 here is CASPAGRDPYEQYF. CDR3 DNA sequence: TGTGCCAGCCCCGCCGGGAGGGACCCCTACGAGCAGTACTTC.

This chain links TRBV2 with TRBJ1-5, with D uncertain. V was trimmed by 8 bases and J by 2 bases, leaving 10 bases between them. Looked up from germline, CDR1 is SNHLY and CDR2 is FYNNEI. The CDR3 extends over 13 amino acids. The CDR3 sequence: CASLLDGNQPQHF. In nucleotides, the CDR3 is TGTGCCAGCCTCTTAGACGGCAATCAGCCCCAGCATTTT.

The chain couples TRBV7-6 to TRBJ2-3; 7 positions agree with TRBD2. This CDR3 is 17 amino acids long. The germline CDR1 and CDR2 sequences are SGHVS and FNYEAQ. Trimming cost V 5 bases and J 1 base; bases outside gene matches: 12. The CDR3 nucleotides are TGTGCCAGCAGCCGGAAGCCCGGGGGGTCTGGCACAGATACGCAGTATTTT. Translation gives CASSRKPGGSGTDTQYF.

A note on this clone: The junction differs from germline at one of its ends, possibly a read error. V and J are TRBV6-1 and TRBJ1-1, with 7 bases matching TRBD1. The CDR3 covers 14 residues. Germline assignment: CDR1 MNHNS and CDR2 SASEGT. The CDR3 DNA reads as TGTGCCAGCAGGGAAGGGGGCGCGAACACTGAAGCTTTCTTT. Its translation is CASREGGANTEAFF.

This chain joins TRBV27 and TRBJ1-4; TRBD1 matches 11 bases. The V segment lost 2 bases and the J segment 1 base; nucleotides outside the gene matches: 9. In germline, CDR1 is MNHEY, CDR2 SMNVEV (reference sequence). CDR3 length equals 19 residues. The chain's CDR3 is CASSLNRRDRGITNEKLFF. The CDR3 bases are TGTGCCAGCAGTTTAAACCGACGGGACAGGGGGATAACTAATGAAAAACTGTTTTTT.

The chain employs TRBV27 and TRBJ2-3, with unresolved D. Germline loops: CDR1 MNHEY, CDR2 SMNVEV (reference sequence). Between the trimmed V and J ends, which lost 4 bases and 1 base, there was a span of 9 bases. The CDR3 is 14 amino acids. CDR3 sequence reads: CASSYQLGTDTQYF. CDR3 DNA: TGTGCCAGCAGTTACCAACTTGGCACAGATACGCAGTATTTT.

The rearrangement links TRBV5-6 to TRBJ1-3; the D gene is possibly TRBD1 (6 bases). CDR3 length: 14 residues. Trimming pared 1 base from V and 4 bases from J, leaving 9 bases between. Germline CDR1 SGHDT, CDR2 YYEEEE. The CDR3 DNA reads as TGTGCCAGCAGCTTGTGGGGGCCCGGAAACACCATATATTTT. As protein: CASSLWGPGNTIYF.

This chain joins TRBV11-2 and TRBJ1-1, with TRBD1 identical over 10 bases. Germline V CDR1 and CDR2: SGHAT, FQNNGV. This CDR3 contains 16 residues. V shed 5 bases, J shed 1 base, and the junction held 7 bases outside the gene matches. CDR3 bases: TGTGCCAGCAGCCGCAGACAGGGGGCTAGGAACACTGAAGCTTTCTTT. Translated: CASSRRQGARNTEAFF. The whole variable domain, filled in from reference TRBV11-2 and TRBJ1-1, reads EAGVAQSPRYKIIEKRQSVAFWCNPISGHATLYWYQQILGQGPKLLIQFQNNGVVDDSQLPKDRFSAERLKGVDSTLKIQPAKLEDSAVYLCASSRRQGARNTEAFFGQGTRLTVV.